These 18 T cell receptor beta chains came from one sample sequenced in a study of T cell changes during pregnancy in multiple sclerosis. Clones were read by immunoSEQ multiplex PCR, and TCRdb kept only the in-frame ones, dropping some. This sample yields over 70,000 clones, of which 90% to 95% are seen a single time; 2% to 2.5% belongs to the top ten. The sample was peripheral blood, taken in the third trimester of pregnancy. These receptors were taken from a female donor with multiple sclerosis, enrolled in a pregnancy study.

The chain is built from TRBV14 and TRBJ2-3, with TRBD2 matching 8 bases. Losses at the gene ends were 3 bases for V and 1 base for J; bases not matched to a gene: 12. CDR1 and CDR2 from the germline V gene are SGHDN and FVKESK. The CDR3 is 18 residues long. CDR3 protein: CASSHSKRERPGTDTQYF. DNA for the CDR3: TGTGCCAGCAGCCACAGTAAGCGGGAGAGGCCTGGCACAGATACGCAGTATTTT.

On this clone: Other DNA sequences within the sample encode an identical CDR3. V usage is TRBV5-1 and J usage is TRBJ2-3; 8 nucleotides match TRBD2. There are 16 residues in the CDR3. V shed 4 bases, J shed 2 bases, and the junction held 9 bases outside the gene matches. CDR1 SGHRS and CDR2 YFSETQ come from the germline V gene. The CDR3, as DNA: TGCGCCAGCAGCCCCCGAACTAGCGGTTCCACAGATACGCAGTATTTT. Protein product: CASSPRTSGSTDTQYF.

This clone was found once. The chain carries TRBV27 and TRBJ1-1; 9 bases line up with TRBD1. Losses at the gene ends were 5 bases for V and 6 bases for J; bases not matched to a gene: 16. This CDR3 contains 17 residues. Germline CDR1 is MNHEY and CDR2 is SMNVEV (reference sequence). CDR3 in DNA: TGTGCCAGCAGTAACAAGGGCCCCGGGACAGGGCTCGCTGAAGCTTTCTTT. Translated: CASSNKGPGTGLAEAFF.

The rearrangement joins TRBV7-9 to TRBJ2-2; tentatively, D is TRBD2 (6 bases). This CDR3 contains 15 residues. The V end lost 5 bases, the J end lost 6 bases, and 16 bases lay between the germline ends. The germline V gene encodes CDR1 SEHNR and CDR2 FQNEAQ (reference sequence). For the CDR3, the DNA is TGTGCCAGCAGCCCCATCGGGGGAAGGGCCGGGGAGCTGTTTTTT. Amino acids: CASSPIGGRAGELFF.

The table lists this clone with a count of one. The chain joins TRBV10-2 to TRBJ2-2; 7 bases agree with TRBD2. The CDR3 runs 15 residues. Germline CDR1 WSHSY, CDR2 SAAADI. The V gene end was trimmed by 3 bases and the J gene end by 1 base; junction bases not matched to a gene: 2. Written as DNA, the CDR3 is TGCGCCAGCAGTGACCCGGGGGGGAACACCGGGGAGCTGTTTTTT. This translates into CASSDPGGNTGELFF.

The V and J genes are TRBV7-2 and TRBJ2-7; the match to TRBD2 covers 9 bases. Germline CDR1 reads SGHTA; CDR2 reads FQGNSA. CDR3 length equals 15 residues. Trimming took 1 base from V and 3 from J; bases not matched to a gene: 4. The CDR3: CASSLGASGIYEQYF. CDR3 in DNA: TGTGCCAGCAGCTTAGGGGCTAGCGGGATCTACGAGCAGTACTTC.

CDR3 nucleotides: TGTGCCTGGAGCAATACGCCTAGCTCTGGAAACACCATATATTTT. This sequence encodes CAWSNTPSSGNTIYF. The chain is built from TRBV30 and TRBJ1-3; D gene ambiguous. Trimming cost V 3 bases and J 0 bases, with 12 bases left between them. CDR3 length: 15 residues. Germline V gives CDR1 GTSNPN, CDR2 SVGIG (reference sequence).

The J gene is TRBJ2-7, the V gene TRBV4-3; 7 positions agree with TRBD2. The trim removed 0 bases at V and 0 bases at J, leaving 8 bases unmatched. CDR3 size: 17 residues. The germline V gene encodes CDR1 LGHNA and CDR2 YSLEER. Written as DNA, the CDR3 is TGCGCCAGCAGCCAAGATGGAACTAGCGTGGGCTCCTACGAGCAGTACTTC. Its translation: CASSQDGTSVGSYEQYF.

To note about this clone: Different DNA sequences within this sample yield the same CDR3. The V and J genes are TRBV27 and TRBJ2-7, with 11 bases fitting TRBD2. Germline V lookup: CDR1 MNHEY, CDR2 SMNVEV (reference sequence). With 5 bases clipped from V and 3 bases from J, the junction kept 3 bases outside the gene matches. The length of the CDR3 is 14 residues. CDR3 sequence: CASSPGLAGYEQYF. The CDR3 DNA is TGTGCCAGCAGTCCAGGACTAGCGGGCTACGAGCAGTACTTC.

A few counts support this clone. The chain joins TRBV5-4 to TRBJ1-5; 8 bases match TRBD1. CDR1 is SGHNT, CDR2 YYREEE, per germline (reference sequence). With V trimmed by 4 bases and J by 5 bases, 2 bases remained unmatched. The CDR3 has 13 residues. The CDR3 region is CASSLDRDQPQHF. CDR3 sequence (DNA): TGTGCCAGCAGCCTGGACAGGGATCAGCCCCAGCATTTT.

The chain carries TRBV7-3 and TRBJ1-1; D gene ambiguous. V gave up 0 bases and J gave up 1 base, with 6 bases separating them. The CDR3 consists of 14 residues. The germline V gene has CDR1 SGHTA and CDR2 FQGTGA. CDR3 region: CASSLTRENTEAFF. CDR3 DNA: TGTGCCAGCAGCTTAACGAGGGAGAACACTGAAGCTTTCTTT.

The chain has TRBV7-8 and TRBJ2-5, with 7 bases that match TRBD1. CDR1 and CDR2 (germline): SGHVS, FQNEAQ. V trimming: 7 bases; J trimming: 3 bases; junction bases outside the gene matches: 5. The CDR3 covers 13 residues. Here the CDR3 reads CASIQTGKETQYF. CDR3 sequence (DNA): TGTGCCAGCATCCAGACAGGGAAAGAGACCCAGTACTTC.

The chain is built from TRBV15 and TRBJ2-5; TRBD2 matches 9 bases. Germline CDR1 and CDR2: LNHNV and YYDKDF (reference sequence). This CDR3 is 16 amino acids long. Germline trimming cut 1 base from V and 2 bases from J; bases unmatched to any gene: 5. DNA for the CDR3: TGTGCCACCAGCAGAGGACGGACTAGCGTTCAAGAGACCCAGTACTTC. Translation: CATSRGRTSVQETQYF.

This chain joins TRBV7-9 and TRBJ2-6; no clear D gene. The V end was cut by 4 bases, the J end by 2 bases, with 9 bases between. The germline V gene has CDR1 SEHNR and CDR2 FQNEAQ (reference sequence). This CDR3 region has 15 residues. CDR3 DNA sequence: TGTGCCAGCAGCTCCGAGATAGCTGGGGCCAACGTCCTGACTTTC. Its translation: CASSSEIAGANVLTF.

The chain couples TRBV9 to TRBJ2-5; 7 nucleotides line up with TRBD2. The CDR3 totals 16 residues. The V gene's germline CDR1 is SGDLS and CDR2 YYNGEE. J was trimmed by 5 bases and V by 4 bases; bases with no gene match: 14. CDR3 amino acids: CASSPRDSGGWETQYF. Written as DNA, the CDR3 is TGTGCCAGCAGCCCTCGGGACTCCGGGGGGTGGGAGACCCAGTACTTC.

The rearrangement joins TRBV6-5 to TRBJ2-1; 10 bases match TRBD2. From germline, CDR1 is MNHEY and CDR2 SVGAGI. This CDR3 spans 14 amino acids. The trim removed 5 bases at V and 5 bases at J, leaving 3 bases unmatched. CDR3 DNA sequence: TGTGCCAGCAGTCTAGCGGGAGTTAACAATGAGCAGTTCTTC. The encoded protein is CASSLAGVNNEQFF.

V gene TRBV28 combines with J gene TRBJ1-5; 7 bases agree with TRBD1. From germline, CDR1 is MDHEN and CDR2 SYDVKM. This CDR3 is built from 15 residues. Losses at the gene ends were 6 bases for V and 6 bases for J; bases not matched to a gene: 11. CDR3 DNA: TGTGCCAGCAGGCCGACAGGGAATATTGCTCAGCCCCAGCATTTT. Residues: CASRPTGNIAQPQHF.

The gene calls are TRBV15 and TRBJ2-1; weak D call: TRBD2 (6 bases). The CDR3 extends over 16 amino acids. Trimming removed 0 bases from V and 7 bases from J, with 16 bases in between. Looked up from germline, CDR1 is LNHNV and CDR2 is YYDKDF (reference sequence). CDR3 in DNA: TGTGCCACCAGCAGAGATCTAGCGTTAGGGGAAAATGAGCAGTTCTTC. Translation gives CATSRDLALGENEQFF.